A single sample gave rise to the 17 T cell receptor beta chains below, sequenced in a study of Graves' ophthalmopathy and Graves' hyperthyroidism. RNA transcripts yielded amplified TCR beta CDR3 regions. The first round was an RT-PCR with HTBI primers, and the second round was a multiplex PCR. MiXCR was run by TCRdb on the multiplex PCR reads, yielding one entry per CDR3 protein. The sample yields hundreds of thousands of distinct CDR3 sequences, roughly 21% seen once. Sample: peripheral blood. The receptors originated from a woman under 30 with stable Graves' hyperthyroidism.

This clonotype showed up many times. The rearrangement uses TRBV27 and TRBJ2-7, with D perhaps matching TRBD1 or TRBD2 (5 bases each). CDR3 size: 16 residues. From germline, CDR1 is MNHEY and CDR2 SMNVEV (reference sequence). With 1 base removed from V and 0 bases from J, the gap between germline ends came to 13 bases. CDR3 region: CASSLYGGPVSYEQYF. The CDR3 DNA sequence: TGTGCCAGCAGTTTATATGGGGGACCCGTCTCCTACGAGCAGTACTTC.

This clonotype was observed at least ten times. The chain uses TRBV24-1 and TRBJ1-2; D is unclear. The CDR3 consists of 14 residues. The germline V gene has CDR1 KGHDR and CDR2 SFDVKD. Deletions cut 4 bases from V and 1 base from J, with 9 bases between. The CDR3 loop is CATSDRGRNYGYTF. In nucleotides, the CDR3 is TGTGCCACCAGTGACCGTGGGCGTAACTATGGCTACACCTTC.

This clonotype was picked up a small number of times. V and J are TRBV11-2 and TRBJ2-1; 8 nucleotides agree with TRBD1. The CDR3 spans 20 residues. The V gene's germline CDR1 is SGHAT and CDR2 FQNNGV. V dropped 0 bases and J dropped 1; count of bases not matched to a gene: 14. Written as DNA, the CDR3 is TGTGCCAGCAGCTTAGACGGGGTGTTTTTCGGGACAGGATCCTACAATGAGCAGTTCTTC. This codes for CASSLDGVFFGTGSYNEQFF.

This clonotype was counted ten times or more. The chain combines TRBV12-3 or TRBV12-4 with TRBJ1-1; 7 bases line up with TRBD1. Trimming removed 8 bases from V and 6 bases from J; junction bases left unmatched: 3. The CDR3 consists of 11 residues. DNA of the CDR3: TGTGCCAGCCAAAGGGGGCCTGAAGCTTTCTTT. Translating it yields CASQRGPEAFF.

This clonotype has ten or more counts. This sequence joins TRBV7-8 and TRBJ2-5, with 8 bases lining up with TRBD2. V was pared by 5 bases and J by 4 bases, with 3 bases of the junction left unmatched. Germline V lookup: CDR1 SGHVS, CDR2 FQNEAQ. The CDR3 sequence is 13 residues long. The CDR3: CASSQAGVETQYF. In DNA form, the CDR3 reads TGTGCCAGCAGCCAAGCGGGGGTAGAGACCCAGTACTTC. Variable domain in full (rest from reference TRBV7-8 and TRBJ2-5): GAGVSQSPRYKVAKRGQDVALRCDPISGHVSLFWYQQALGQGPEFLTYFQNEAQLDKSGLPSDRFFAERPEGSVSTLKIQRTQQEDSAVYLCASSQAGVETQYFGPGTRLLVL.

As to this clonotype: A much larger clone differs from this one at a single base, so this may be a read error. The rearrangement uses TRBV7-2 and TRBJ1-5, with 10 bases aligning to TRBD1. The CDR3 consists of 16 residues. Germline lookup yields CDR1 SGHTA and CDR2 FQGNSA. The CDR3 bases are TGTGCCAGCAGCTTAGCGTGGGACAGGGGCAATCAGCCCCAGCGTTTT. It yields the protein CASSLAWDRGNQPQRF.

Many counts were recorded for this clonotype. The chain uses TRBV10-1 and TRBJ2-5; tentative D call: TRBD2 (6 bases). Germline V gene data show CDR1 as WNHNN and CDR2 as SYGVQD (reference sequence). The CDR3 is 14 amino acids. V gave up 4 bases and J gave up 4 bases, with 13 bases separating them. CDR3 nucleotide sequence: TGCGCCAGCAGTGTGGGGGGAACGGGAGAGACCCAGTACTTC. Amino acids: CASSVGGTGETQYF.

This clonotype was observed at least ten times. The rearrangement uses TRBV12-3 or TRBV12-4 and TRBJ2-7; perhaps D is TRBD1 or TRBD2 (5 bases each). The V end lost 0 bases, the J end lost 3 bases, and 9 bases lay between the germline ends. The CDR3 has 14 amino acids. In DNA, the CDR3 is TGTGCCAGCAGTTTAGCTGGGGGTAACTACGAGCAGTACTTC. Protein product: CASSLAGGNYEQYF.

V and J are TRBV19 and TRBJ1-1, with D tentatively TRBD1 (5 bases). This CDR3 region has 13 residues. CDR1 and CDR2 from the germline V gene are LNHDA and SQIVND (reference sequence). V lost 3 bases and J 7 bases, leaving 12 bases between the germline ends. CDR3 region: CASSIEARGEAFF. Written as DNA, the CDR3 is TGTGCCAGTAGTATTGAAGCTAGGGGTGAAGCTTTCTTT.

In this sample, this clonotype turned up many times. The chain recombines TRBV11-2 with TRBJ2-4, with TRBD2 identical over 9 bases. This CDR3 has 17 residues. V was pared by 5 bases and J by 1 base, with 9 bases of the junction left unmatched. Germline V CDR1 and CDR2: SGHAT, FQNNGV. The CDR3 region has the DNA TGTGCCAGCAGCCAAACTAGCGGGTGGCGGGCCAAAAACATTCAGTACTTC. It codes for CASSQTSGWRAKNIQYF.

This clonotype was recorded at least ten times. The CDR3 DNA sequence: TGTGCCATCAGTGATCGGCCGAACACTGAAGCTTTCTTT. Translation gives CAISDRPNTEAFF. The genes are TRBV10-3 and TRBJ1-1; D remains ambiguous. Germline V lookup: CDR1 ENHRY, CDR2 SYGVKD. Trimming stripped 3 bases from V and 1 base from J, with 6 bases between. The CDR3 contains 13 residues.

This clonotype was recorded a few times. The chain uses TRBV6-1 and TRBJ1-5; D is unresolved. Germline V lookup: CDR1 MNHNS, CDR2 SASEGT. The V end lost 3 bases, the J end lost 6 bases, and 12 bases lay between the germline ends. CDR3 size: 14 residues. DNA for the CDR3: TGTGCCAGCAGTGACCTCGGGCCTTTTCAGCCCCAGCATTTT. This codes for CASSDLGPFQPQHF.

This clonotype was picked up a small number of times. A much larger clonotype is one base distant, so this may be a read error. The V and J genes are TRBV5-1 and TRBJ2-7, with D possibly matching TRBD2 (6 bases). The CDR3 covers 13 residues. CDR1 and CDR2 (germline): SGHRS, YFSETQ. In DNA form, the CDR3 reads TGCTCCAGCAGCTTGGAGGGCCTCCACGAGCAGTACTTC. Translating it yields CSSSLEGLHEQYF.

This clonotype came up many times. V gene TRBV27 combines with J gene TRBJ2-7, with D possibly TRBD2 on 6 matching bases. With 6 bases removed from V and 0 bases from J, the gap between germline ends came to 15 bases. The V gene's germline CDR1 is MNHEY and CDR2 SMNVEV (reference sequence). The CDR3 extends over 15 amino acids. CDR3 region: CASRFRAGFSYEQYF. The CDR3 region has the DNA TGTGCCAGCAGATTCCGAGCGGGTTTCTCCTACGAGCAGTACTTC.

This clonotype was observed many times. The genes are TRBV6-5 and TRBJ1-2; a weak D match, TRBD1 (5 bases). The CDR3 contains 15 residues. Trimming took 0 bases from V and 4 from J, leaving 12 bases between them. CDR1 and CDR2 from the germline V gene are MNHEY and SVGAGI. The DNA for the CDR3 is TGTGCCAGCAGTTACTCGAATCGGGGCTCCTATGGCTACACCTTC. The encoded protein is CASSYSNRGSYGYTF.

The CDR3 protein is CASSLRSVREAFF. The DNA for the CDR3 is TGTGCCAGCAGTTTAAGGTCGGTCCGTGAAGCTTTCTTT. This chain connects TRBV28 to TRBJ1-1; D not certain. CDR1 is MDHEN, CDR2 SYDVKM, per germline. The CDR3 runs to 13 residues. Trimming stripped 2 bases from V and 7 bases from J, with 11 bases between.

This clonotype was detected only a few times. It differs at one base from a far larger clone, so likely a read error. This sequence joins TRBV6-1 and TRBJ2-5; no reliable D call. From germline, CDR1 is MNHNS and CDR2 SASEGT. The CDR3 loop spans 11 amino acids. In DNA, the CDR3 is TGTGCCAGCAGTCGGAGAGAGGCCCAGTACTTC. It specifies CASSRREAQYF.